This TCR beta chain was recovered during a study of PD-1 blockade in classical Hodgkin lymphoma. Profiled with immunoSEQ multiplex PCR; TCRdb holds only in-frame clones, not every one. This sample yields 7,400 or so clones, of which roughly 77% are seen a single time; about 30% belongs to the top ten. Time point here: cycle 4 day 1 (C4D1), after 6 weeks of nivolumab. Every patient had relapsed following autologous stem cell transplantation, and cohorts differed in brentuximab vedotin exposure. Through magnetic negative selection, CD8+ T cells were separated from PBMCs that had been thawed. The CDR3 length is 15 residues. Germline V gene data show CDR1 as LNHNV and CDR2 as YYDKDF (reference sequence). V was cut by 4 bases and J by 0 bases, with 12 bases left in between.

This sequence joins TRBV15 and TRBJ1-1; D gene unclear. The receptor comes from a human donor with classical Hodgkin lymphoma. Sequences were derived from CD8+ T cells from blood, sampled before the fourth cycle of nivolumab. As DNA, the CDR3 is TGTGCCACCAGCACCTTACAGAGGATGAACACTGAAGCTTTCTTT. Protein sequence: CATSTLQRMNTEAFF.